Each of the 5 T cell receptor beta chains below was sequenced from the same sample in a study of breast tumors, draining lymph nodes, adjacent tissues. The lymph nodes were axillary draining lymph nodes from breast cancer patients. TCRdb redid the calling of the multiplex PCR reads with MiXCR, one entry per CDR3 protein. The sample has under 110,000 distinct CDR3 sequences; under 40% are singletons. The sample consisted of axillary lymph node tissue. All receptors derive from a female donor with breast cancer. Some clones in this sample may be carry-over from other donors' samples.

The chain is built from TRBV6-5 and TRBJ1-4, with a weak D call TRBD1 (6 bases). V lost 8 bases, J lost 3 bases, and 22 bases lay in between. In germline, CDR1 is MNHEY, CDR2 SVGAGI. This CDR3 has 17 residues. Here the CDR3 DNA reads TGTGCCAGCTGTCACTCGGGATTGGGGGCGTCTAATGAAAAACTGTTTTTT. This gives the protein CASCHSGLGASNEKLFF.

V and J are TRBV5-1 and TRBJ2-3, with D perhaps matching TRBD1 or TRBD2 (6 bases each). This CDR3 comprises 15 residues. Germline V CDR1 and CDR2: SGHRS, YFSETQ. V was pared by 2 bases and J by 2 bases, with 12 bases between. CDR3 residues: CASSFSGDFTDTQYF. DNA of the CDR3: TGCGCCAGCAGCTTCTCAGGGGACTTCACAGATACGCAGTATTTT.

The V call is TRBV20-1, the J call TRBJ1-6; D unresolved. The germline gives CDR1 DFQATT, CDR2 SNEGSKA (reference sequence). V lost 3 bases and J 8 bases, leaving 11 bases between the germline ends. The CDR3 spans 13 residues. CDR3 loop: CSARTGKDSPLHF. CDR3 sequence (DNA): TGCAGTGCTAGGACGGGAAAGGATTCACCCCTCCACTTT.

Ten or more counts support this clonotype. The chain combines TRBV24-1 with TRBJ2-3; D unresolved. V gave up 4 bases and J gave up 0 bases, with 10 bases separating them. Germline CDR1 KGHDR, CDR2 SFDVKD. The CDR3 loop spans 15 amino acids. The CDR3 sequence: CATSDHSGSTDTQYF. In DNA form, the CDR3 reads TGTGCCACCAGTGACCATTCCGGCAGCACAGATACGCAGTATTTT.

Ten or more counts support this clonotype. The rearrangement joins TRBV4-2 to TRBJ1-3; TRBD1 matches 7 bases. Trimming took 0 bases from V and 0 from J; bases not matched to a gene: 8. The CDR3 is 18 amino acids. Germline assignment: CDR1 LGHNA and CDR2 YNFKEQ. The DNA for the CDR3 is TGTGCCAGCAGCCAAGAGGTCGCAGGGGGGGGCTCTGGAAACACCATATATTTT. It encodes CASSQEVAGGGSGNTIYF.